The sequence of this T cell receptor (beta chain) was determined in a study of cytomegalovirus exposure and HLA in healthy donors. The study's findings and limits: Most of the CMV-associated TCR beta chains (in a later analysis) appeared to be HLA-restricted. Under in vitro conditions, three CMV-associated chains were confirmed as specific for CMV antigens. It was 164 TCR beta chains that were listed as cytomegalovirus-associated.

The PCR employed 60 Vbeta primers together with 13 Jbeta primers. The method was immunoSEQ multiplex PCR; TCRdb's version includes in-frame clones alone and lacks a portion of them. This table holds some 90,000 clones, more than 75% found once. V lost 1 base, J lost 5 bases, and 18 bases lay in between. The CDR3 covers 17 residues. Investigators did not record CMV serostatus for this donor. A word on this clone: Its matching antigen is unknown.

The receptor was derived from a human donor in good health. The genes are TRBV23-1 and TRBJ2-1; D remains unclear. TRBV23-1 is known as an ORF, though its function is uncertain. The sequenced sample consisted of PBMCs. CDR3 in amino acids: CASSQLCRLSTNNEQFF. The CDR3 coding sequence is TGCGCCAGCAGTCAATTATGCAGGCTCTCCACCAACAATGAGCAGTTCTTC.